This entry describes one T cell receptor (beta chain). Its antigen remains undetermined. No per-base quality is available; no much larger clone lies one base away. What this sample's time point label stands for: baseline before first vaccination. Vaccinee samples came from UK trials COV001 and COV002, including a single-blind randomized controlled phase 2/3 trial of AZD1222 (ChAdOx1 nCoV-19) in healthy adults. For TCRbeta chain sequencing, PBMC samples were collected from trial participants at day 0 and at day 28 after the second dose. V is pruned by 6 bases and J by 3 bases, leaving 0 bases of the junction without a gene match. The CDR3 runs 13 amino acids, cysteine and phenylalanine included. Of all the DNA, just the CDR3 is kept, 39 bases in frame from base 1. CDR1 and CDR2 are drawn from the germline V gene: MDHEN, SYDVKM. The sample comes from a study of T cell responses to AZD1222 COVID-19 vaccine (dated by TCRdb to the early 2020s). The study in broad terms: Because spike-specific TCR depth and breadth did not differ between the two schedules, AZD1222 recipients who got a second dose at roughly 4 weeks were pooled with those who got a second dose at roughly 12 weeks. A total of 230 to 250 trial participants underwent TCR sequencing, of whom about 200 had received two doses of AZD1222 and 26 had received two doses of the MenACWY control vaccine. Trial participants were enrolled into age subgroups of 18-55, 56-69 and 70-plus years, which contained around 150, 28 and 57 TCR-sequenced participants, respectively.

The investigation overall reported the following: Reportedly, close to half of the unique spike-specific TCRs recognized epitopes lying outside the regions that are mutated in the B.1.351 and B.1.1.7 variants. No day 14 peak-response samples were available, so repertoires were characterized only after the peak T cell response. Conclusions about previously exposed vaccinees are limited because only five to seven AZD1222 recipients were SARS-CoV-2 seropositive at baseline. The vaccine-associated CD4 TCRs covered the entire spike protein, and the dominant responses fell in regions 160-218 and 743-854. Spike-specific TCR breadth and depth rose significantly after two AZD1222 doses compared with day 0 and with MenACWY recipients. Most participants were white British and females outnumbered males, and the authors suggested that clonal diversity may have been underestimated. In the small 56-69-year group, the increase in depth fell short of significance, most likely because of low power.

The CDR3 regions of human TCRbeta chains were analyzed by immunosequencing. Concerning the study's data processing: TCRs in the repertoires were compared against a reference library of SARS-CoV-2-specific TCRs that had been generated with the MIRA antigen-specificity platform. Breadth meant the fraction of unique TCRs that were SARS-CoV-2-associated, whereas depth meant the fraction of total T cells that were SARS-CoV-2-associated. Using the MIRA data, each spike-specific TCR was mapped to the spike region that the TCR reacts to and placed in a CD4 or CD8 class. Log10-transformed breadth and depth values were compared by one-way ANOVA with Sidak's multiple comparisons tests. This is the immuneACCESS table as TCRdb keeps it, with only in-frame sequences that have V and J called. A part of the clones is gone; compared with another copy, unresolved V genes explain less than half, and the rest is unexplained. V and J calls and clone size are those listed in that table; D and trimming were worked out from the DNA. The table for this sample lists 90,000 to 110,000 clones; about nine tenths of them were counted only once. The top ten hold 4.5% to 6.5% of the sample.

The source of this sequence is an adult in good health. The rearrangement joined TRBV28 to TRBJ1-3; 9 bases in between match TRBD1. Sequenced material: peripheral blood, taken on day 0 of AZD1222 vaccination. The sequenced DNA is TGTGCCAGCAGGGACAGGGGTGGAAACACCATATATTTT. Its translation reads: CASRDRGGNTIYF.